These 3 T cell receptor beta chains originate from one sample sequenced in a study of graft-versus-host responses after intestinal transplantation (dated by TCRdb to about 2021). The library was prepared using the immunoSEQ multiplex PCR assay. Here the immuneACCESS table is served through TCRdb, limited to in-frame sequences with V and J called. Missing clones are a known gap in these copies; in checked studies unresolved V genes cover under half, and the rest lacks a known reason. The sample table shows approximately 74,000 clones, and roughly 90% are seen once. The top ten clonotypes cover under 0.85% of the sample. The sequences come from PBMCs, collected 98 days after intestinal transplantation. Receptors originate from a human patient who received an intestinal transplant, so some T cells may come from the graft donor.

The V and J genes are TRBV11-3 and TRBJ1-6; weak D call: TRBD1 (5 bases). Trimming took 1 base from V and 10 from J, leaving 17 bases between them. The CDR3 consists of 16 residues. Germline V gene sequence: CDR1 SGHNT, CDR2 YENEEA. The CDR3 sequence: CASSLAGPSIRSPLHF. CDR3 in DNA: TGTGCCAGCAGCTTAGCGGGACCGAGCATTAGGTCACCCCTCCACTTT.

The gene calls are TRBV14 and TRBJ2-3; the D call may be TRBD1 or TRBD2 (5 bases each). CDR3 size: 23 residues. Germline CDR1 is SGHDN and CDR2 is FVKESK. V was clipped by 1 base and J by 2 bases, with 34 bases between them. CDR3 nucleotide sequence: TGTGCCAGCAGCCAAGTAAGTAGGGACCAGGTGAAGTATAGGGCTAGGGCCACAGATACGCAGTATTTT. It specifies CASSQVSRDQVKYRARATDTQYF.

A single count supports this clone. Because the CDR3 is missing its conserved closing phenylalanine or tryptophan, this is likely a read error. It is unclear where the CDR3 begins or ends on the DNA, so no DNA is shown, and the CDR3 is as TCRdb lists it. The V call is TRBV9, the J call TRBJ1-1. The CDR3 numbers 9 amino acids, ends counted. Germline V gene sequence: CDR1 SGDLS, CDR2 YYNGEE. This CDR3 is CASSGRATG.